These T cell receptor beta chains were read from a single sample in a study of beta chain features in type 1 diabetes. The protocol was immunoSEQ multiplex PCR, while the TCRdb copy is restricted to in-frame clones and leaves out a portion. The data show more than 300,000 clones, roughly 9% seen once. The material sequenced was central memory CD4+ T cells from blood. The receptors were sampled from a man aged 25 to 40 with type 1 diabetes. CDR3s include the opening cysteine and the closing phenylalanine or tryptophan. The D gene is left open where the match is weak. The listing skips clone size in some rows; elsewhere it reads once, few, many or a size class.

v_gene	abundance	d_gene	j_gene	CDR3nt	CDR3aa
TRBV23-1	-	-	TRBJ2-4	TGCGCCAGCAGTCAATCGGCAGGGTCTGACAAAAACATTCAGTACTTC	CASSQSAGSDKNIQYF
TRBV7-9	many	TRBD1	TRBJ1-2	TGTGCCAGCAGCCTCGAGACAGGGAGCGGCTACACCTTC	CASSLETGSGYTF
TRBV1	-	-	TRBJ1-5	TGCACCAGCAGCCAAGATGAACAGCCCCAGCATTTT	CTSSQDEQPQHF
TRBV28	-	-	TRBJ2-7	TGTGCCAGCTCTTCGGGGGCGACCAGGGAGCAGTACTTC	CASSSGATREQYF
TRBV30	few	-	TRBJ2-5	TGTGCCTGGAGTAGGGGTTGGCAGGCCCAAGAGACCCAGTACTTC	CAWSRGWQAQETQYF
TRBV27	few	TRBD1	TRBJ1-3	TGTGCCAGCAGCGCCGGGACAGCAGGAAACACCATATATTTT	CASSAGTAGNTIYF
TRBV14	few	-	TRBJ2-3	TGTGCCAGCAGCCCGGGGGACACAGATACGCAGTATTTT	CASSPGDTDTQYF
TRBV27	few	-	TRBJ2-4	TGTGCCAGCAGTTTATCAGGAGGGGAGGTCACCAAAAACATTCAGTACTTC	CASSLSGGEVTKNIQYF
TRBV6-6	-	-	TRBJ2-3	TGTGCCAGCAGTCCACAAACGGGGTCAGATACGCAGTATTTT	CASSPQTGSDTQYF
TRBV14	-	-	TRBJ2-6	TGTGCCAGCAGCCGTCGGATCTCTGGGGCCAACGTCCTGACTTTC	CASSRRISGANVLTF
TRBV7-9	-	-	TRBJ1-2	TGTGCCAGCAGCTTAAGGACATCCTCTAACTATGGCTACACCTTC	CASSLRTSSNYGYTF
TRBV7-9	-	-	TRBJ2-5	TGTGCCAGCAGTCCCTGGCTTAGTGTGGGCGTCCAAGAGACCCAGTACTTC	CASSPWLSVGVQETQYF
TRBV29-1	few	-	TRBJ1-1	TGCAGCGTTGATCCGGGGTGGAACACTGAAGCTTTCTTT	CSVDPGWNTEAFF
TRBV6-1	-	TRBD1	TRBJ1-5	TGTGCCACTGGACAGGGCAATGATCAGCCCCAGCATTTT	CATGQGNDQPQHF
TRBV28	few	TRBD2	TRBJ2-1	TGTGCCAGCAGAAGCGGGGTCTCCTACAATGAGCAGTTCTTC	CASRSGVSYNEQFF
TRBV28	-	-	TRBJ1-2	TGTGCCAACCTTAAAAAGGGGAACGGCTACACCTTC	CANLKKGNGYTF
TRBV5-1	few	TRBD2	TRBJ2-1	TGCGCCAGCAGCCCTTCTTGGGGGGGAGGTGAGCAGTTCTTC	CASSPSWGGGEQFF
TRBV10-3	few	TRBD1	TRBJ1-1	TGTGCCATCAGTGGGACAGGGCGGGACACTGAAGCTTTCTTT	CAISGTGRDTEAFF
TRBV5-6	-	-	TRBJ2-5	TGTGCCAGCAGCTTGAGGGCCCAAGAGACCCAGTACTTC	CASSLRAQETQYF
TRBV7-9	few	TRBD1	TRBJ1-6	TGTGCCAGCAGCATCCGGGACAGAAATAATTCACCCCTCCACTTT	CASSIRDRNNSPLHF
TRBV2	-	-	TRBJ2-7	TGTGCCAGCAGTGAAAAGAGCCAGGGAAGCTACGAGCAGTACTTC	CASSEKSQGSYEQYF
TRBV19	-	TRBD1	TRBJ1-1	TGTGCCAGAAGGTCGGACGCGGACAGGGGCCCCCGGAACACTGAAGCTTTCTTT	CARRSDADRGPRNTEAFF
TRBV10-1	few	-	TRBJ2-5	TGCGCCAGCAGTGCCGGGACCTCACAAGAGACCCAGTACTTC	CASSAGTSQETQYF
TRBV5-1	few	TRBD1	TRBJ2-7	TGCGCCAGCAGCCTGGATTGGGACAGGGGCTACGAGCAGTACTTC	CASSLDWDRGYEQYF
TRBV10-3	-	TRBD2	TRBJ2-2	TGTGCCAGCTCCGGGAGGGCAGAACTGTTTTTT	CASSGRAELFF
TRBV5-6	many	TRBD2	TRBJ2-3	TGTGCCAGCAGCCGGCGGGCGGGGGGGATTGGCACAGATACGCAGTATTTT	CASSRRAGGIGTDTQYF
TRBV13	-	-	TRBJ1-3	TGTGCCAGCAGTTCGCAACAGGGACTTGGAAACACCATATATTTT	CASSSQQGLGNTIYF
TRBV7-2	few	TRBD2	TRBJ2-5	TGTGCCAGCAGCCCGGAGGGCGGGAGCCAAGAGACCCAGTACTTC	CASSPEGGSQETQYF
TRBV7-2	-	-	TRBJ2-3	TGTGCCAGCAGCTTAGCGCGGCAGGGAGGTAGAAATACGCAGTATTTT	CASSLARQGGRNTQYF
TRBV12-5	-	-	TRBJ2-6	TGTGCTAGTGGTTGGACGGACACCAGCTCTGGGGCCAACGTCCTGACTTTC	CASGWTDTSSGANVLTF
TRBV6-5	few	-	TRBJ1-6	TGTGCCAGCAGCAGCTCCTATAATTCACCCCTCCACTTT	CASSSSYNSPLHF
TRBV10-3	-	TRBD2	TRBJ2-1	TGTGCCATCAGCCGGACTAGTGAGGGCAATGAGCAGTTCTTC	CAISRTSEGNEQFF
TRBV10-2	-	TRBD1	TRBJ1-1	TGCGCCAGCCAGGGACAGGGGAACACTGAAGCTTTCTTT	CASQGQGNTEAFF
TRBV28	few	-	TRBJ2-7	TGTGCCAGCAGTTTGTGGTCAGCTTTTGCCTACGAGCAGTACTTC	CASSLWSAFAYEQYF
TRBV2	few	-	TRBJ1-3	TGTGCCAGCATTAAGGAACAGTTCTCTGGAAACACCATATATTTT	CASIKEQFSGNTIYF
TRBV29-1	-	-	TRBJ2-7	TGCAGCGTTGAAGCGACGCCAGCCCACGAGCAGTACTTC	CSVEATPAHEQYF
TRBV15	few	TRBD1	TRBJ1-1	TGTGCCACCAGCAGGTCGGACAGGGCTGCTGAAGCTTTCTTT	CATSRSDRAAEAFF
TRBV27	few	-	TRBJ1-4	TGTGCCAGCAGTAGGGATTATAATGAAAAACTGTTTTTT	CASSRDYNEKLFF
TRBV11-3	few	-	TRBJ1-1	TGTGCCAGCAGCTCGGGCGGTGAAGCTTTCTTT	CASSSGGEAFF
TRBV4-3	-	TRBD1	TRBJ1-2	TGCGCCAGCAGCCAAGTGGGTACAGGGGATGGCTACACCTTC	CASSQVGTGDGYTF
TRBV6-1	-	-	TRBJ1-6	TGTGCCAGCAGCACCGGTGGGAATAATTCACCCCTCCACTTT	CASSTGGNNSPLHF
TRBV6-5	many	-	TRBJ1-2	TGTGCCAGCAGTTACGGACGGGACAACGGCTACACCTTC	CASSYGRDNGYTF
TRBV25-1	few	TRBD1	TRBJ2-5	TGTGCCAGCAGTGCCGGGACAGGGGCTTACCAAGAGACCCAGTACTTC	CASSAGTGAYQETQYF
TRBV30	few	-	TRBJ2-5	TGTGCCTGGAGTTCCGGTGAGACCCAGTACTTC	CAWSSGETQYF
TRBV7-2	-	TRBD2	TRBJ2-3	TGTGCCAGCAGCGTTGGGACTAGCGGGTACTCAGATACGCAGTATTTT	CASSVGTSGYSDTQYF